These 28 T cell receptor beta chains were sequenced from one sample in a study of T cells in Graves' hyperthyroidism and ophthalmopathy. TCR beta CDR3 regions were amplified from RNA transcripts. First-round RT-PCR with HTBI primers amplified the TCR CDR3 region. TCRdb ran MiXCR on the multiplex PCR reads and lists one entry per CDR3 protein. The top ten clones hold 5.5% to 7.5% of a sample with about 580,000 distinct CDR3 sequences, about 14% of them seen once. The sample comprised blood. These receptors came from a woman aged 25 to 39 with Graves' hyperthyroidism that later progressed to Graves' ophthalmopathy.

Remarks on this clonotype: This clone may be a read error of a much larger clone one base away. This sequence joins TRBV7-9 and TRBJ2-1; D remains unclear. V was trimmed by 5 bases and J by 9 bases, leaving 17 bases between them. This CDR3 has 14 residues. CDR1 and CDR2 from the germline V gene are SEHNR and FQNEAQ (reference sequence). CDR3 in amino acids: CASSHRSDVGEQFF. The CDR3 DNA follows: TGTGCCAGCAGCCATCGGTCTGATGTGGGTGAGCAGTTCTTC. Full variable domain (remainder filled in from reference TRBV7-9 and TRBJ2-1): DTGVSQNPRHKITKRGQNVTFRCDPISEHNRLYWYRQTLGQGPEFLTYFQNEAQLEKSRLLSDRFSAERPKGSFSTLEIQRTEQGDSAMYLCASSHRSDVGEQFFGPGTRLTVL.

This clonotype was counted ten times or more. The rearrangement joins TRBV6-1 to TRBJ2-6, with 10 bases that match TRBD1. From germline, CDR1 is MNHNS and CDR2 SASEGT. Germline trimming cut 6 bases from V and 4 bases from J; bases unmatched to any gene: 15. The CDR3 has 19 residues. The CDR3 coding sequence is TGTGCCAGCAGGCCCCGCGGGACAGGGGCTCGAGGAGGGGCCAACGTCCTGACTTTC. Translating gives CASRPRGTGARGGANVLTF.

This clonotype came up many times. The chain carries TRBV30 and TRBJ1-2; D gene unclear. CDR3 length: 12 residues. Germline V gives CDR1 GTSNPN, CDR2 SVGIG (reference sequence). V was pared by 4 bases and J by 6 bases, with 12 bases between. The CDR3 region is CAWTVTRDGYTF. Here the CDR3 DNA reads TGTGCCTGGACTGTCACGAGGGATGGCTACACCTTC.

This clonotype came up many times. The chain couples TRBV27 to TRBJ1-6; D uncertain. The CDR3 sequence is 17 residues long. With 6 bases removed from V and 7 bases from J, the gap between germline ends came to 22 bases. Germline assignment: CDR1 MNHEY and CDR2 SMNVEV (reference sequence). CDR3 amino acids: CASSHHESGPINSPLHF. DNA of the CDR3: TGTGCCAGCAGCCACCATGAATCTGGGCCTATAAATTCACCCCTCCACTTT.

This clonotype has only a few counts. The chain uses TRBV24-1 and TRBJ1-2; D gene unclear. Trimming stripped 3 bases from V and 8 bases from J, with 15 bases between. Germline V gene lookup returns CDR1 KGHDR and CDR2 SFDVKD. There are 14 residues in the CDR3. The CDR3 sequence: CATSDKLDRQGYTF. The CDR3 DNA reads TGTGCCACCAGTGATAAACTGGACCGCCAGGGCTACACCTTC.

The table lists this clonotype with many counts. The CDR3 spells CSVEFRGQGEQFF. CDR3 sequence (DNA): TGCAGCGTTGAATTCAGGGGGCAGGGTGAGCAGTTCTTC. The V call is TRBV29-1, the J call TRBJ2-1; 8 nucleotides align to TRBD1. The V gene's germline CDR1 is SQVTM and CDR2 ANQGSEA. The V and J ends lost 2 bases and 9 bases, in that order; junction bases with no gene match: 6. There are 13 residues in the CDR3.

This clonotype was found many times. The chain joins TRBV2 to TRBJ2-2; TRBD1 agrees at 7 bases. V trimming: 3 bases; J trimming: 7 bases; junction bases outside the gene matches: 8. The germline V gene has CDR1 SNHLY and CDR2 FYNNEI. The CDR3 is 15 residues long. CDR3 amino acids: CASSDASGQFGELFF. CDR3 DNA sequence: TGTGCCAGCAGTGATGCCTCGGGACAGTTCGGGGAGCTGTTTTTT.

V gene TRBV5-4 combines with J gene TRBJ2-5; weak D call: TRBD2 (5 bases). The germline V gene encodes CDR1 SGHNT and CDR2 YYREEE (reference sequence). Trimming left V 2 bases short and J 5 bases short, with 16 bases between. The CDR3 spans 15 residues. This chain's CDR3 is CASSFVGRNTETQYF. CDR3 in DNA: TGTGCCAGCAGCTTTGTAGGGAGAAATACGGAGACCCAGTACTTC.

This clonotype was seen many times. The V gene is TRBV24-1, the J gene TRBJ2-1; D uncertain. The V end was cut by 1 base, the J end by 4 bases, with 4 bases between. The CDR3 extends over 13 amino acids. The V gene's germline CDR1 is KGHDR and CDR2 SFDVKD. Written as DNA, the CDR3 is TGTGCCACCAGTGATTTATGGTACAATGAGCAGTTCTTC. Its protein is CATSDLWYNEQFF.

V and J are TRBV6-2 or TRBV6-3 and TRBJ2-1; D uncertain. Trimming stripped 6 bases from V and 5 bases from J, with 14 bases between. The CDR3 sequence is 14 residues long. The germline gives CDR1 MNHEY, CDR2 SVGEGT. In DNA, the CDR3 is TGTGCCAGCAGGCCTCAAGGGCAGAACAATGAGCAGTTCTTC. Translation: CASRPQGQNNEQFF.

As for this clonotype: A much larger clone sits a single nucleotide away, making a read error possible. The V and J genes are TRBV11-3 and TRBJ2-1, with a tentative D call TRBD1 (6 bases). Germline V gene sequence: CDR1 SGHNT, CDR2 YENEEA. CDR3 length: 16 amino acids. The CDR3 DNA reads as TGTGCCAGCAGCTTAGTTCTGACAGGTTCCTACAATGAGCGGTTCTTC. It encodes CASSLVLTGSYNERFF.

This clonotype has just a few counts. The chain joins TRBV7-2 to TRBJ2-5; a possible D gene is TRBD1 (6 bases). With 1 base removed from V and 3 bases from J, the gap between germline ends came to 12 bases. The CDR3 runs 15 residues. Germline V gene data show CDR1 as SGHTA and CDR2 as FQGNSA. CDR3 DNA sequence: TGTGCCAGCAGCTTAGAACGGACAGAGAAAGAGACCCAGTACTTC. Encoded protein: CASSLERTEKETQYF. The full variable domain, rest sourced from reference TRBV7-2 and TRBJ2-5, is GAGVSQSPSNKVTEKGKDVELRCDPISGHTALYWYRQSLGQGLEFLIYFQGNSAPDKSGLPSDRFSAERTGGSVSTLTIQRTQQEDSAVYLCASSLERTEKETQYFGPGTRLLVL.

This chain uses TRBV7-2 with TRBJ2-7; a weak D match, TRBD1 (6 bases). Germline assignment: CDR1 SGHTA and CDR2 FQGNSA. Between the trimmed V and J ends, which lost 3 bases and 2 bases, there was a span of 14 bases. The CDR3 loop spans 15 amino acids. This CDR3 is CASSLWTVGAYEQYF. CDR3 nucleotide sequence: TGTGCCAGCAGCTTGTGGACAGTGGGGGCCTACGAGCAGTACTTC. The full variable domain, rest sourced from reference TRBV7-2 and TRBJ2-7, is GAGVSQSPSNKVTEKGKDVELRCDPISGHTALYWYRQSLGQGLEFLIYFQGNSAPDKSGLPSDRFSAERTGGSVSTLTIQRTQQEDSAVYLCASSLWTVGAYEQYFGPGTRLTVT.

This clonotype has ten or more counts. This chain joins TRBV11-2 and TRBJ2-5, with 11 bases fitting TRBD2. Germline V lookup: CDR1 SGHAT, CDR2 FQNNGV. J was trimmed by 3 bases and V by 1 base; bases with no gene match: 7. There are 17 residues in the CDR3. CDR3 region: CASSLVPGTSGEETQYF. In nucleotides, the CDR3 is TGTGCCAGCAGCTTAGTCCCAGGGACTAGCGGAGAAGAGACCCAGTACTTC.

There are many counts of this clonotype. The CDR3 bases are TGTGCCAGCAGCGGATGGACAGGAGGGACTGAAGCTTTCTTT. It translates to CASSGWTGGTEAFF. This sequence joins TRBV11-2 and TRBJ1-1; 7 bases are shared with TRBD1. Germline V gene data show CDR1 as SGHAT and CDR2 as FQNNGV. Trimming took 5 bases from V and 5 from J; bases not matched to a gene: 8. The length of the CDR3 is 14 residues. Full variable domain (missing parts from reference TRBV11-2 and TRBJ1-1): EAGVAQSPRYKIIEKRQSVAFWCNPISGHATLYWYQQILGQGPKLLIQFQNNGVVDDSQLPKDRFSAERLKGVDSTLKIQPAKLEDSAVYLCASSGWTGGTEAFFGQGTRLTVV.

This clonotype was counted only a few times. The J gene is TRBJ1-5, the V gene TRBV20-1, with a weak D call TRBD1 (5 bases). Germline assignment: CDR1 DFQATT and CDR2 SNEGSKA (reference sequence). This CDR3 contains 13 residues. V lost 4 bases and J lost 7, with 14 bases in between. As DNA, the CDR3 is TGCAGTGCTACAGACGGGGGGGACCAGCCCCAGCATTTT. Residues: CSATDGGDQPQHF.

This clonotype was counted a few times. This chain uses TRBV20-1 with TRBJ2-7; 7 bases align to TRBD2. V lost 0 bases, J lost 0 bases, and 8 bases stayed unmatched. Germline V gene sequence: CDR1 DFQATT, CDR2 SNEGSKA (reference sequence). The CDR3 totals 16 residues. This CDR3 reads CSARDLGGGSSYEQYF. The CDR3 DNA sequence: TGCAGTGCTAGAGATCTGGGGGGGGGTAGCTCCTACGAGCAGTACTTC.

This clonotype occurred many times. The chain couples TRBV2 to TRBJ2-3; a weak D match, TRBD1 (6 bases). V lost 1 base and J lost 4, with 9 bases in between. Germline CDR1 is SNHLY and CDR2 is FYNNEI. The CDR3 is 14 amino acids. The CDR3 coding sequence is TGTGCCAGCAGTGAAGACAGGGTTTCAGATACGCAGTATTTT. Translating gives CASSEDRVSDTQYF.

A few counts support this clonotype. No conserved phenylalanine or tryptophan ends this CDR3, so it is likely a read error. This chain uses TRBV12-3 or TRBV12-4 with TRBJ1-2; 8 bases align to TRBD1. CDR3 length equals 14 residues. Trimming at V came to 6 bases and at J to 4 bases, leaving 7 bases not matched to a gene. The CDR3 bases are TGTGCCAGCAGCCTCGGGACAGGCTCCTATGGCTACACCTCC. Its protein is CASSLGTGSYGYTS.

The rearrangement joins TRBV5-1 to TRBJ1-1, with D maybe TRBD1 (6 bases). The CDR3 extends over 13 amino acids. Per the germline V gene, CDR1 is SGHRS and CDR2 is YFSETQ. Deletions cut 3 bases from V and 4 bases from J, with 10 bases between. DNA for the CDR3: TGCGCCAGCAGCTGGACAGTTACCACTGAAGCTTTCTTT. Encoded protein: CASSWTVTTEAFF.

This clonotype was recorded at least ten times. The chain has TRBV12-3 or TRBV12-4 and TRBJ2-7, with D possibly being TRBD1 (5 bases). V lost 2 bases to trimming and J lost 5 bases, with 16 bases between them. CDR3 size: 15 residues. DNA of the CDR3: TGTGCCAGCAGTTTACGAACGGGCAGGGAAAACGAGCAGTACTTC. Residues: CASSLRTGRENEQYF.

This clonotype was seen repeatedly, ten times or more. CDR3 in DNA: TGTGCCAGTAGTATAGGAGGGGGTGGCAATCAGCCCCAGCATTTT. This encodes CASSIGGGGNQPQHF. The J gene is TRBJ1-5, the V gene TRBV19, with D perhaps matching TRBD1 (6 bases). This CDR3 has 15 amino acids. Germline values: CDR1 LNHDA, CDR2 SQIVND (reference sequence). Trimming stripped 1 base from V and 2 bases from J, with 9 bases between.

CDR3 sequence reads: CASNSLDSNTEAFF. The CDR3 DNA is TGTGCCAGTAATTCTTTAGACTCGAACACTGAAGCTTTCTTT. This rearrangement joins TRBV19 to TRBJ1-1; no definite D call. The CDR3 extends over 14 amino acids. Trimming pared 7 bases from V and 1 base from J, leaving 13 bases between. The germline V gene encodes CDR1 LNHDA and CDR2 SQIVND (reference sequence).

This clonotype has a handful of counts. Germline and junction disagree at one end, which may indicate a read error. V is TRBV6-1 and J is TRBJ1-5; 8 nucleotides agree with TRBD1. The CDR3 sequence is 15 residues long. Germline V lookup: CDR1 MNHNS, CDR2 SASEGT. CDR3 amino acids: CANSTGGSSNQPQHF. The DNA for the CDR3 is TGTGCCAACAGTACAGGGGGAAGTAGCAATCAGCCCCAGCATTTT.

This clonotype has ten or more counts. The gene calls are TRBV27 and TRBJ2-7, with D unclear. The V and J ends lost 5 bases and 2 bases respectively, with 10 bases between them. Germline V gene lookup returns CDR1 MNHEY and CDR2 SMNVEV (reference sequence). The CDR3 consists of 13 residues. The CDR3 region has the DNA TGTGCCAGCAGTAACCGACAAGCCTACGAGCAGTACTTC. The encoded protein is CASSNRQAYEQYF.

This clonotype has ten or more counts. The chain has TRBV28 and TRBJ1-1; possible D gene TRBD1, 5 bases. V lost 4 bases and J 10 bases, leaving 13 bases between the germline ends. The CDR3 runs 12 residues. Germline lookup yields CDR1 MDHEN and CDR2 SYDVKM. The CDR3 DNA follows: TGTGCCAGCAGTTCAGAGGGGAGGAGAGCTTTCTTT. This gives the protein CASSSEGRRAFF.

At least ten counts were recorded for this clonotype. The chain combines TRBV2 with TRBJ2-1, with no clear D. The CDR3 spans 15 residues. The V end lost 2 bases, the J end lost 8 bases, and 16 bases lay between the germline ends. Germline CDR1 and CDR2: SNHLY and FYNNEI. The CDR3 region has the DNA TGTGCCAGCAGTGAAAAGGATGGCAGATACGATGAGCAGTTCTTC. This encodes CASSEKDGRYDEQFF.

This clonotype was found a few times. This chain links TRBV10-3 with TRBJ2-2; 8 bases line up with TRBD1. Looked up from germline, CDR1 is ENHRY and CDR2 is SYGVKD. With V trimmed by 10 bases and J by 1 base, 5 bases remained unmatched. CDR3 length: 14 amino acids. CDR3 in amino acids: CATRGTGNTGELFF. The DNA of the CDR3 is TGTGCCACCAGGGGGACAGGGAACACCGGGGAGCTGTTTTTT.